The 17 T cell receptor beta chains listed next were all sequenced from one sample in a study of Ad26.COV2.S vaccination and SARS-CoV-2 variants. The treatment was: approximately 18 received Ad26.COV2.S at low or high dose, single or two shots; about 5 received placebo; per-sample allocation not given. Samples came from day 63 after the first vaccine or placebo injection. Using immunoSEQ multiplex PCR, the repertoire was profiled, and TCRdb retains in-frame clones only, with some absent. The sample contains some 450,000 clones, about 90% of which appear only once. The specimen was peripheral blood, collected in a trial of Ad26.COV2.S vaccine versus placebo. The receptors come from a person aged 18 to 59 who received the Ad26.COV2.S COVID-19 vaccine or a placebo.

V usage is TRBV7-9 and J usage is TRBJ2-7; D might be TRBD1 or TRBD2, each matching 6 bases. Trimming removed 2 bases at V and 4 bases at J, with 18 bases between. Germline V gene lookup returns CDR1 SEHNR and CDR2 FQNEAQ (reference sequence). There are 16 residues in the CDR3. Here the CDR3 reads CASSLTRRDTLYEQYF. The CDR3 DNA sequence: TGTGCCAGCAGCTTAACTAGGCGGGACACCCTATACGAGCAGTACTTC.

The chain is built from TRBV9 and TRBJ2-1; 9 bases are shared with TRBD1. Germline V gene lookup returns CDR1 SGDLS and CDR2 YYNGEE. V trimming: 4 bases; J trimming: 3 bases; junction bases outside the gene matches: 11. The CDR3 runs 17 residues. CDR3 DNA: TGTGCCAGCAGCCCAACCCCCGGGACAGGGATCTACAATGAGCAGTTCTTC. Translating gives CASSPTPGTGIYNEQFF.

This chain links TRBV5-6 with TRBJ2-3; the D gene is possibly TRBD1 (6 bases). The germline V gene has CDR1 SGHDT and CDR2 YYEEEE. Trimming shortened V by 5 bases and J by 2 bases, and 24 bases separated the two germline ends. CDR3 size: 18 residues. The CDR3 DNA sequence: TGTGCCAGCAGTTCATACTTCCCGGGACAATATTCCACAGATACGCAGTATTTT. It yields the protein CASSSYFPGQYSTDTQYF.

This chain joins TRBV7-9 and TRBJ2-1; 13 bases fit TRBD2. From germline, CDR1 is SEHNR and CDR2 FQNEAQ (reference sequence). After removal of 5 bases from V and 6 bases from J, the junction contained 13 bases not matched to a gene. The CDR3 extends over 18 amino acids. The DNA for the CDR3 is TGTGCCAGCAGCCCCGGACTAGCGGGAGCTGGGATTTCCAATGAGCAGTTCTTC. Translated, it gives CASSPGLAGAGISNEQFF.

This sequence joins TRBV7-9 and TRBJ2-7; D may be TRBD1 (6 bases). The V and J ends lost 3 bases and 3 bases respectively, with 18 bases between them. This CDR3 has 16 amino acids. Germline CDR1 SEHNR, CDR2 FQNEAQ (reference sequence). The CDR3: CASSFDHPGAHYEQYF. The DNA for the CDR3 is TGTGCCAGCAGCTTCGATCATCCAGGGGCGCACTACGAGCAGTACTTC.

In its sample, this clone was seen once. The chain is built from TRBV15 and TRBJ2-5; perhaps D is TRBD1 or TRBD2 (5 bases each). Germline CDR1 reads LNHNV; CDR2 reads YYDKDF (reference sequence). The V end lost 4 bases, the J end lost 5 bases, and 11 bases lay between the germline ends. The CDR3 is made up of 13 amino acids. DNA for the CDR3: TGTGCCACCAGCATTTCAGGGACGGAGACCCAGTACTTC. Amino acid sequence: CATSISGTETQYF.

Of note for this clone: Within the sample, other DNA sequences also encode this same CDR3. The chain recombines TRBV9 with TRBJ2-7; a weak D match, TRBD2 (6 bases). CDR1 and CDR2 from the germline V gene are SGDLS and YYNGEE. Trimming cost V 2 bases and J 2 bases, with 11 bases left between them. The CDR3 has 14 amino acids. The DNA for the CDR3 is TGTGCCAGCAGCGTGGGCGGGACTCCCTACGAGCAGTACTTC. Protein sequence: CASSVGGTPYEQYF.

The chain combines TRBV18 with TRBJ1-2; D call uncertain. The V end lost 0 bases, the J end lost 6 bases, and 8 bases lay between the germline ends. The length of the CDR3 is 13 residues. CDR1 and CDR2 from the germline V gene are KGHSH and LQKENI. CDR3 DNA sequence: TGTGCCAGCTCACCACCAGCGGAGAATGGCTACACCTTC. It specifies CASSPPAENGYTF.

The chain couples TRBV30 to TRBJ2-5, with D unclear. This CDR3 region has 10 residues. The germline CDR1 and CDR2 sequences are GTSNPN and SVGIG (reference sequence). The V end was cut by 1 base, the J end by 4 bases, with 1 base between. The CDR3 is CAWSAETQYF. The CDR3 bases are TGTGCCTGGAGTGCAGAGACCCAGTACTTC.

The chain employs TRBV5-4 and TRBJ1-1, with D unresolved. This CDR3 spans 15 amino acids. Trimming pared 0 bases from V and 4 bases from J, leaving 13 bases between. Germline V CDR1 and CDR2: SGHNT, YYREEE (reference sequence). The CDR3 DNA reads TGTGCCAGCAGCTTGGTGGGGAGGGATAGCACTGAAGCTTTCTTT. Translated: CASSLVGRDSTEAFF.

The rearrangement uses TRBV6-2 or TRBV6-3 and TRBJ1-4; D is unclear. Per the germline V gene, CDR1 is MNHEY and CDR2 is SVGEGT. Between the trimmed V and J ends, which lost 6 bases and 5 bases, there was a span of 16 bases. The CDR3 consists of 15 residues. This chain's CDR3 is CASSSAGRANEKLFF. The CDR3 nucleotides are TGTGCCAGCAGCTCCGCCGGCCGGGCGAATGAAAAACTGTTTTTT.

The CDR3 DNA reads TGTGCCATCGTGGGAGACAGCCCCTACGAGCAGTACTTC. Amino acids: CAIVGDSPYEQYF. This chain connects TRBV7-9 to TRBJ2-7; D might be TRBD1 or TRBD2, each matching 5 bases. In germline, CDR1 is SEHNR, CDR2 FQNEAQ (reference sequence). V shed 10 bases and J shed 2 bases, with 15 bases lying between them. This CDR3 spans 13 amino acids.

V gene TRBV30 combines with J gene TRBJ2-6; 7 nucleotides align to TRBD2. The J segment lost 0 bases and the V segment lost 6 bases, leaving 11 bases of the junction unmatched. Germline V CDR1 and CDR2: GTSNPN, SVGIG (reference sequence). The CDR3 runs 17 residues. CDR3 region: CACWGGTPGSGANVLTF. The CDR3, as DNA: TGTGCCTGTTGGGGAGGGACTCCTGGCTCTGGGGCCAACGTCCTGACTTTC.

This clone showed up just once. The chain employs TRBV12-3 or TRBV12-4 and TRBJ1-5; the D is unclear. This CDR3 is 13 amino acids long. V gave up 5 bases and J gave up 5 bases, with 10 bases separating them. The CDR3 nucleotides are TGTGCCAGCAGTGGTACAGAGGATCAGCCCCAGCATTTT. This sequence encodes CASSGTEDQPQHF.

The rearrangement links TRBV27 to TRBJ1-4; no reliable D call. In germline, CDR1 is MNHEY, CDR2 SMNVEV (reference sequence). Trimming stripped 2 bases from V and 8 bases from J, with 15 bases between. CDR3 size: 15 residues. The CDR3 nucleotides read TGTGCCAGCAGTTTAGGGCGCGTCTTCCCCGAAAAACTGTTTTTT. Its protein is CASSLGRVFPEKLFF.

The chain joins TRBV10-3 to TRBJ2-2; TRBD2 agrees at 7 bases. Unmatched junction bases numbered 17, after V lost 4 bases and J lost 0 bases. Per the germline V gene, CDR1 is ENHRY and CDR2 is SYGVKD. The CDR3 consists of 20 residues. The CDR3 sequence is CAISVMLAGGPTTNTGELFF. For the CDR3, the DNA is TGTGCCATCAGTGTGATGTTAGCGGGTGGGCCCACAACGAACACCGGGGAGCTGTTTTTT.

This clone showed up just a few times. The chain carries TRBV5-1 and TRBJ2-7; maybe TRBD2 (7 bases). The CDR3 runs 14 residues. Germline CDR1 is SGHRS and CDR2 is YFSETQ. Between the trimmed V and J ends, which lost 0 bases and 3 bases, there was a span of 10 bases. Written as DNA, the CDR3 is TGCGCCAGCAGCTTGGAGGGGGAGGGCTACGAGCAGTACTTC. Translating gives CASSLEGEGYEQYF.